The present TCR beta chain was sequenced within a study of blood T cells in healthy people across ages. Findings of the study overall: Naive and antigen-experienced cells were not separated, limiting conclusive comparison.

This CDR3 is built from 14 residues. Germline V gene data show CDR1 as SNHLY and CDR2 as FYNNEI. With 7 bases removed from V and 5 bases from J, the gap between germline ends came to 17 bases. For the second PCR, which ran for roughly 7 to 11 cycles, a sample-barcoded 5' primer and a J-beta primer mix were used. Each CDR3 protein is one row after TCRdb ran MiXCR on the 5' RACE reads. The sample includes approximately 2,000,000 distinct CDR3 sequences, about two fifths of them seen just once. A note on this clonotype: What it recognizes is unknown.

This TCR came from a human donor in good health. Sequencing input: blood. The chain recombines TRBV2 with TRBJ1-2; maybe TRBD1 (6 bases). CDR3 nucleotides: TGTGCCAGCATGGGAAACAGGGACCGTTATGGCTACACCTTC. Encoded protein: CASMGNRDRYGYTF.